The 17 T cell receptor beta chains below come from one sample, sequenced in a study of blood T cell repertoires in COVID-19. Data came from immunoSEQ multiplex PCR; TCRdb stores just in-frame clones and leaves some out. The table lists approximately 76,000 clones, 83% of them singletons. What was sequenced was peripheral blood. The receptor source for this set is a woman aged 60-75 years with acute or convalescent COVID-19.

The genes are TRBV5-6 and TRBJ2-7; tentatively, D is TRBD1 (6 bases). This CDR3 spans 14 amino acids. V lost 4 bases and J 4 bases, leaving 15 bases between the germline ends. Germline values: CDR1 SGHDT, CDR2 YYEEEE. The CDR3 loop reads CASSKEGVVYEQYF. The CDR3 DNA reads TGTGCCAGCAGCAAAGAGGGGGTTGTTTACGAGCAGTACTTC. The full variable domain, completed using reference TRBV5-6 and TRBJ2-7, is DAGVTQSPTHLIKTRGQQVTLRCSPKSGHDTVSWYQQALGQGPQFIFQYYEEEERQRGNFPDRFSGHQFPNYSSELNVNALLLGDSALYLCASSKEGVVYEQYFGPGTRLTVT.

The chain uses TRBV6-5 and TRBJ1-1, with a weak D call TRBD1 (5 bases). Germline V gene sequence: CDR1 MNHEY, CDR2 SVGAGI. This CDR3 region has 14 residues. V was shortened by 7 bases and J by 1 base, with 13 bases between the two germline ends. DNA of the CDR3: TGTGCCAGCAATCAACAGGTGGGGAACACTGAAGCTTTCTTT. Residues: CASNQQVGNTEAFF.

V is TRBV2 and J is TRBJ1-1; tentative D call: TRBD1 (5 bases). The CDR3 spans 14 residues. Per the germline V gene, CDR1 is SNHLY and CDR2 is FYNNEI. Trimming removed 11 bases at V and 3 bases at J, with 19 bases between. CDR3 protein: CAVPFREVDTEAFF. For the CDR3, the DNA is TGTGCCGTACCATTCAGGGAAGTGGACACTGAAGCTTTCTTT.

To note about this clone: In the same sample, other DNA sequences code for this CDR3. The J gene is TRBJ2-1, the V gene TRBV7-3; 11 bases map to TRBD2. This CDR3 has 15 amino acids. V lost 5 bases, J lost 4 bases, and 4 bases stayed unmatched. Germline V gene data show CDR1 as SGHTA and CDR2 as FQGTGA. The CDR3 is CASSPRTSGYNEQFF. The CDR3 DNA follows: TGTGCCAGCAGCCCAAGGACTAGCGGGTACAATGAGCAGTTCTTC.

J is TRBJ2-7 and V is TRBV3-1 (or the pseudogene TRBV3-2), with TRBD2 identical over 8 bases. The V gene's germline CDR1 is LGHDT and CDR2 YNNKEL (reference sequence). The CDR3 runs to 14 residues. Unmatched junction bases numbered 6, after V lost 1 base and J lost 7 bases. The CDR3 nucleotides read TGTGCCAGCAGCCAAGCAGCGGGGGCGAGGGAGCAGTACTTC. Its protein product is CASSQAAGAREQYF.

The chain joins TRBV5-1 to TRBJ1-2; 9 bases fit TRBD1. The CDR3 length is 14 residues. With V trimmed by 4 bases and J by 4 bases, 5 bases remained unmatched. Germline V gives CDR1 SGHRS, CDR2 YFSETQ. CDR3 bases: TGCGCCAGCAGCAGGGACAGGGATGGCTATGGCTACACCTTC. Protein sequence: CASSRDRDGYGYTF.

The chain joins TRBV9 to TRBJ2-3; no definite D call. The CDR3 length is 12 residues. The V gene lost 3 bases and the J gene lost 2 bases, with 4 bases spanning the gap. Looked up from germline, CDR1 is SGDLS and CDR2 is YYNGEE. The DNA for the CDR3 is TGTGCCAGCAGCGCCTTCACAGATACGCAGTATTTT. Residues: CASSAFTDTQYF.

This clone was seen a single time. The chain is built from TRBV15 and TRBJ1-4, with 9 bases that match TRBD1. The CDR3 has 16 amino acids. With 2 bases clipped from V and 5 bases from J, the junction kept 6 bases outside the gene matches. The germline V gene has CDR1 LNHNV and CDR2 YYDKDF (reference sequence). The CDR3 nucleotides read TGTGCCACCAGCAGAAGTCTCGGGACAGGGAATGAAAAACTGTTTTTT. Translation: CATSRSLGTGNEKLFF.

This rearrangement joins TRBV2 to TRBJ1-5; no firm D call. Germline CDR1 reads SNHLY; CDR2 reads FYNNEI. The CDR3 runs to 12 residues. Trimming cost V 3 bases and J 11 bases, with 11 bases left between them. CDR3 nucleotide sequence: TGTGCCAGCAGTGACACCACGAGAGCCCAGCATTTT. Translated: CASSDTTRAQHF.

The chain joins TRBV6-1 to TRBJ1-1; no reliable D call. The length of the CDR3 is 14 residues. Germline CDR1 is MNHNS and CDR2 is SASEGT. V gave up 2 bases and J gave up 6 bases, with 13 bases separating them. The CDR3 reads CASSETWEAPEAFF. CDR3 DNA: TGTGCCAGCAGTGAAACTTGGGAGGCCCCTGAAGCTTTCTTT.

The CDR3 here is CASSSIYKTGLYGYTF. CDR3 nucleotides: TGTGCCAGCAGCTCTATATATAAGACAGGGCTCTATGGCTACACCTTC. V usage is TRBV5-6 and J usage is TRBJ1-2; 7 nucleotides line up with TRBD1. The CDR3 length is 16 residues. J lost 4 bases, V lost 3 bases, and 12 bases had no gene match. Germline V gene sequence: CDR1 SGHDT, CDR2 YYEEEE.

DNA of the CDR3: TGCGCCAGCAGCTTGGCGGCAGGGGGCACTAATGAAAAACTGTTTTTT. Translation: CASSLAAGGTNEKLFF. The rearrangement uses TRBV5-1 and TRBJ1-4, with TRBD1 matching 8 bases. V trimming: 0 bases; J trimming: 2 bases; junction bases outside the gene matches: 3. Looked up from germline, CDR1 is SGHRS and CDR2 is YFSETQ. The CDR3 loop spans 16 amino acids.

This clone was observed a handful of times. This chain joins TRBV6-2 or TRBV6-3 and TRBJ2-3; 11 positions agree with TRBD2. CDR3 length: 15 residues. Germline lookup yields CDR1 MNHEY and CDR2 SVGEGT. Unmatched junction bases numbered 4, after V lost 2 bases and J lost 6 bases. DNA for the CDR3: TGTGCCAGCAGTTACATTAGCGGGGGGGCTGATACGCAGTATTTT. It yields the protein CASSYISGGADTQYF.

This rearrangement joins TRBV29-1 to TRBJ2-1; 11 nucleotides line up with TRBD2. The CDR3 sequence is 15 residues long. V was clipped by 0 bases and J by 2 bases; unmatched bases: 0. Per the germline V gene, CDR1 is SQVTM and CDR2 is ANQGSEA. For the CDR3, the DNA is TGCAGCGTTGAAGATAGCGGGGGGGCCTACAATGAGCAGTTCTTC. Protein product: CSVEDSGGAYNEQFF.

The gene calls are TRBV19 and TRBJ1-4, with TRBD1 identical over 7 bases. There are 15 residues in the CDR3. Trimming took 6 bases from V and 8 from J; bases not matched to a gene: 12. The germline gives CDR1 LNHDA, CDR2 SQIVND (reference sequence). CDR3 sequence (DNA): TGTGCCAGTAGCCTACCGGGACAGTCACGCGAAAAACTGTTTTTT. Translated: CASSLPGQSREKLFF.

The chain combines TRBV6-2 or TRBV6-3 with TRBJ1-1; D not resolved. Trimming took 0 bases from V and 2 from J, leaving 7 bases between them. Germline CDR1 and CDR2: MNHEY and SVGEGT. This CDR3 comprises 14 residues. The CDR3 region has the DNA TGTGCCAGCAGTTACTCGACTAGAAACACTGAAGCTTTCTTT. Its translation: CASSYSTRNTEAFF.

The rearrangement joins TRBV5-1 to TRBJ1-1; D possibly corresponds to TRBD1 (5 bases). This CDR3 region has 13 residues. The V gene's germline CDR1 is SGHRS and CDR2 YFSETQ. The V end was cut by 4 bases, the J end by 5 bases, with 12 bases between. CDR3 bases: TGCGCCAGCAGCGTCCAAGGGGATACTGAAGCTTTCTTT. Translation: CASSVQGDTEAFF.